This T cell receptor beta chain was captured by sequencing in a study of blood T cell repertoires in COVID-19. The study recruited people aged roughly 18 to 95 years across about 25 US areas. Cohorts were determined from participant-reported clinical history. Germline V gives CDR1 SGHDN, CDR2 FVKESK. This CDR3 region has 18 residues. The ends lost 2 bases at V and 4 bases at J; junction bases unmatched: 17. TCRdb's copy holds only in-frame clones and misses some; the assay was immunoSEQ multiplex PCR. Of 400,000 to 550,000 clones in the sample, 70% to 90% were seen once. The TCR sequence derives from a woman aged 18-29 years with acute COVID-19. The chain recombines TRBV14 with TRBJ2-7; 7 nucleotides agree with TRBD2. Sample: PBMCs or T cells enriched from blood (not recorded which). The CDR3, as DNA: TGTGCCAGCAGCCAAAGACTATACCCGGGAGGTGAAGGGTACGAGCAGTACTTC. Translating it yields CASSQRLYPGGEGYEQYF.